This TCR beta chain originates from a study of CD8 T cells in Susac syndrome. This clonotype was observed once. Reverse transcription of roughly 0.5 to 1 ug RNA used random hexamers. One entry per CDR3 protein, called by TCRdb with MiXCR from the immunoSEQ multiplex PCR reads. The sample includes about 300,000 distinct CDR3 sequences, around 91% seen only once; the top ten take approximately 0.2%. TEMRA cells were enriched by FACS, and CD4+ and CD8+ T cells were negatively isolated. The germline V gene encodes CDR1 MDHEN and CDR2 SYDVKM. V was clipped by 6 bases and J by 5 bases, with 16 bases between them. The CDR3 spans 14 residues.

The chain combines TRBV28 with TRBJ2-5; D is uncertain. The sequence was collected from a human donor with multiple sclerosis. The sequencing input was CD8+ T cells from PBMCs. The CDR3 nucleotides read TGTGCCAGCAGCCTGGACCCCGTTGAGGAGACCCAGTACTTC. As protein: CASSLDPVEETQYF. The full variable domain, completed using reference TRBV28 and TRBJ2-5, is DVKVTQSSRYLVKRTGEKVFLECVQDMDHENMFWYRQDPGLGLRLIYFSYDVKMKEKGDIPEGYSVSREKKERFSLILESASTNQTSMYLCASSLDPVEETQYFGPGTRLLVL.